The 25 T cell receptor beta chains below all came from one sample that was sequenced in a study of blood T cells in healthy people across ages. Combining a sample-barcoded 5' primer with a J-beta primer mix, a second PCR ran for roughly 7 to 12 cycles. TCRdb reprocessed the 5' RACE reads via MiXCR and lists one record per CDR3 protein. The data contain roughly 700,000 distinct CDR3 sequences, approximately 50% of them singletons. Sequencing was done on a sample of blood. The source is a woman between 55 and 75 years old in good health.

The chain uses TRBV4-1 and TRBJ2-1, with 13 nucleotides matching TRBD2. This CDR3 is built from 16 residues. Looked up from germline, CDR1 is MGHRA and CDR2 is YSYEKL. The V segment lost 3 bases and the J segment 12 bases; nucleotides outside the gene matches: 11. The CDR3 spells CASSQPTSGRIHGQFF. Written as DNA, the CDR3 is TGCGCCAGCAGCCAGCCGACTAGCGGGAGGATCCATGGGCAGTTCTTC.

The CDR3 sequence is CSASQGYGAFF. CDR3 sequence (DNA): TGCAGTGCTAGTCAAGGGTATGGAGCTTTCTTT. The chain has TRBV20-1 and TRBJ1-1, with D unclear. V dropped 3 bases and J dropped 10 bases, with 12 bases sitting between them. Germline V gene data show CDR1 as DFQATT and CDR2 as SNEGSKA (reference sequence). The length of the CDR3 is 11 residues.

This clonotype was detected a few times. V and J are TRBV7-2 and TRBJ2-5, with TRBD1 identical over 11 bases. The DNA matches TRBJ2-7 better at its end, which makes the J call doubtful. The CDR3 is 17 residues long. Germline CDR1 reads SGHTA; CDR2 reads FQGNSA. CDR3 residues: CASSFLFPGQGAYEQYF. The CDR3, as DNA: TGTGCCAGCAGCTTCCTCTTCCCGGGACAGGGGGCCTACGAGCAGTACTTC.

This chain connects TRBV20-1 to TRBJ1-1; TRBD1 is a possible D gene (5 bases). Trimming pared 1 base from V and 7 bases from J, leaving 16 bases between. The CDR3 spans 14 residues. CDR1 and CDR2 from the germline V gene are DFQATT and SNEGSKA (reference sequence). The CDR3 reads CSARGRGVYGEAFF. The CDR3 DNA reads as TGCAGTGCTAGAGGCCGGGGGGTTTACGGTGAAGCTTTCTTT.

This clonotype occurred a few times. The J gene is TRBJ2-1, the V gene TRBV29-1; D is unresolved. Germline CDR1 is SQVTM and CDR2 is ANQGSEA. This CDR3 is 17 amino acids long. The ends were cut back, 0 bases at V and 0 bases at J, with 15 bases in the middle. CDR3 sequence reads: CSVEDPAGQSSYNEQFF. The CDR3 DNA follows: TGCAGCGTTGAAGATCCGGCAGGTCAGAGCTCCTACAATGAGCAGTTCTTC.

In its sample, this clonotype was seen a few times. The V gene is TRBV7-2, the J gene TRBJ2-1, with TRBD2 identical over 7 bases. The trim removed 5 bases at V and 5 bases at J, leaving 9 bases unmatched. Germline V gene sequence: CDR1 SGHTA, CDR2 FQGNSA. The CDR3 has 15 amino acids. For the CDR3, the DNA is TGTGCCAGCAGCAGGGAGGGGCTAGCGAACAATGAGCAGTTCTTC. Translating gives CASSREGLANNEQFF.

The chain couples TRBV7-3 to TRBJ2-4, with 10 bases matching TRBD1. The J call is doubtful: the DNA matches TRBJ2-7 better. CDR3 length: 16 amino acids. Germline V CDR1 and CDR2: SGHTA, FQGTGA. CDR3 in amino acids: CASSPFPGQGPYEQYF. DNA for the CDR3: TGTGCCAGCAGCCCCTTTCCGGGACAGGGGCCCTACGAGCAGTACTTC.

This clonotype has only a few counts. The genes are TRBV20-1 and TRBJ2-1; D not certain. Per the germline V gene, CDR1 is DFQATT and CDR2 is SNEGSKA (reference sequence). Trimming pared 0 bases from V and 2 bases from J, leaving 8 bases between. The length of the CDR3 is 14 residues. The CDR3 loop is CSARDRVTYNEQFF. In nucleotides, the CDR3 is TGCAGTGCTAGAGATCGTGTGACCTACAATGAGCAGTTCTTC.

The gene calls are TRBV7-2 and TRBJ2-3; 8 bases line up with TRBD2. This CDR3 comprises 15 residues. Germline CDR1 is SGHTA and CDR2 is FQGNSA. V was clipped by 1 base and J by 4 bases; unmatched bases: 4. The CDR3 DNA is TGTGCCAGCAGCTTAGAGTCGGGAGGGGCAGATACGCAGTATTTT. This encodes CASSLESGGADTQYF.

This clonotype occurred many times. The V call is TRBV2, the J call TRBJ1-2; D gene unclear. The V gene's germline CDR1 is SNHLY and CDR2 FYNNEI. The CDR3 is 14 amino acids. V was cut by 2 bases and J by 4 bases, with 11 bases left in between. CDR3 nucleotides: TGTGCCAGCAGTGAATCTATCGGGTCCTATGGCTACACCTTC. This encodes CASSESIGSYGYTF. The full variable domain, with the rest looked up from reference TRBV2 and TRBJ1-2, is EPEVTQTPSHQVTQMGQEVILRCVPISNHLYFYWYRQILGQKVEFLVSFYNNEISEKSEIFDDQFSVERPDGSNFTLKIRSTKLEDSAMYFCASSESIGSYGYTFGSGTRLTVV.

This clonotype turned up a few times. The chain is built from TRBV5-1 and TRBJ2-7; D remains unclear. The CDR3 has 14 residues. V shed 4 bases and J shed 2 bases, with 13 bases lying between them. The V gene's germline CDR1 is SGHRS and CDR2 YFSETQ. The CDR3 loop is CASSEHHGTYEQYF. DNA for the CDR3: TGCGCCAGCAGCGAGCACCATGGTACCTACGAGCAGTACTTC.

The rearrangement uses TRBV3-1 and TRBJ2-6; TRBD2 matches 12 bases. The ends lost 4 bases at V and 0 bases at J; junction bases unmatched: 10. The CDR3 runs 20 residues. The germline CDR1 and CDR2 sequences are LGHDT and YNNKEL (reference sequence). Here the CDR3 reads CASSRYLGLAGSSGANVLTF. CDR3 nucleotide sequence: TGTGCCAGCAGCCGCTATCTCGGACTAGCGGGGAGCTCTGGGGCCAACGTCCTGACTTTC. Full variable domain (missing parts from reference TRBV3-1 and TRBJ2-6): DTAVSQTPKYLVTQMGNDKSIKCEQNLGHDTMYWYKQDSKKFLKIMFSYNNKELIINETVPNRFSPKSPDKAHLNLHINSLELGDSAVYFCASSRYLGLAGSSGANVLTFGAGSRLTVL.

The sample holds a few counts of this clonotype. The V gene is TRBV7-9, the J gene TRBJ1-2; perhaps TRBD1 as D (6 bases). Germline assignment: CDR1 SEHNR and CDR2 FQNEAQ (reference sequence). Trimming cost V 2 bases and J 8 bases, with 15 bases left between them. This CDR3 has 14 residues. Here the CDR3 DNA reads TGTGCCAGCAGCTTACGGGGGGCGACGGGAGGCTACACCTTC. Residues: CASSLRGATGGYTF.

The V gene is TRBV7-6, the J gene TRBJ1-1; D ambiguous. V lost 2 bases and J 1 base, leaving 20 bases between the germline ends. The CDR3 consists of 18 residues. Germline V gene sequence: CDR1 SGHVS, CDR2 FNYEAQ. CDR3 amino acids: CASSLRLSRTGSNTEAFF. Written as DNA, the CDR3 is TGTGCCAGCAGCTTAAGACTATCGAGGACCGGATCGAACACTGAAGCTTTCTTT.

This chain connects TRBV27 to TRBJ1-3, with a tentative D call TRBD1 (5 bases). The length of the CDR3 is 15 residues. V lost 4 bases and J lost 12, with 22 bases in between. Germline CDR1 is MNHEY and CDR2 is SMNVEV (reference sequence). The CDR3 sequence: CASSSHGSGRGDIYF. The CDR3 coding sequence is TGTGCCAGCAGTTCTCACGGATCTGGACGGGGGGACATATATTTT.

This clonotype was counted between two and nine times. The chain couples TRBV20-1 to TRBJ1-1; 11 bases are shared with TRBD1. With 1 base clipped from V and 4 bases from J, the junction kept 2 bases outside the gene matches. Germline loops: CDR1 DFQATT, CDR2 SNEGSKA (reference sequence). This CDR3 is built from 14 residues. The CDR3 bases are TGCAGTGCTAGAGTAGGGACAGGGGGCACTGAAGCTTTCTTT. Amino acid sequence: CSARVGTGGTEAFF.

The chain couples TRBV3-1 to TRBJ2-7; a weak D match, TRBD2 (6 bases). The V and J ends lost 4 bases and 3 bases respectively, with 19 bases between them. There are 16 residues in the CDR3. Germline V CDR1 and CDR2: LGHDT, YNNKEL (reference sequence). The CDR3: CASSPYQPGTVYEQYF. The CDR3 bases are TGTGCCAGCAGCCCTTACCAGCCAGGGACTGTCTACGAGCAGTACTTC.

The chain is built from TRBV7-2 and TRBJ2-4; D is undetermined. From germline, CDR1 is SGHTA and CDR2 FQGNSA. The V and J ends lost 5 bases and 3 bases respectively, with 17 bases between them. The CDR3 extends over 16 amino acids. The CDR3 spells CASSPGPSRGKNIQYF. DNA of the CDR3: TGTGCCAGCAGCCCTGGACCCTCACGAGGCAAAAACATTCAGTACTTC.

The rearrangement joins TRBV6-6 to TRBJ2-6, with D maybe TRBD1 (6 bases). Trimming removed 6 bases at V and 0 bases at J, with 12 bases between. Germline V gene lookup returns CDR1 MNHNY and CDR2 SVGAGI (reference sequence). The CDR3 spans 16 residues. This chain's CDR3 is CASSNGQNSGANVLTF. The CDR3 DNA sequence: TGTGCCAGCAGCAACGGACAGAACTCTGGGGCCAACGTCCTGACTTTC.

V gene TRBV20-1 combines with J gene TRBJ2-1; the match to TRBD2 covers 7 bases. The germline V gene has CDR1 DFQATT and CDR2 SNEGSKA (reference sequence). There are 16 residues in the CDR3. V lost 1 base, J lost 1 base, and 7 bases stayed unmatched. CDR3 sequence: CSARVFGGGSYNEQFF. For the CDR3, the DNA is TGCAGTGCTAGAGTTTTTGGGGGAGGGTCCTACAATGAGCAGTTCTTC.

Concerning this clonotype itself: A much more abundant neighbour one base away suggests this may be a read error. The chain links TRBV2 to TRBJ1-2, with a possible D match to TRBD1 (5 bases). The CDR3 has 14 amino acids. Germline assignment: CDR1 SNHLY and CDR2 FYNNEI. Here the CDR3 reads CASREGASLYGYTF. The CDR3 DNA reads TGTGCCAGCAGGGAAGGGGCCAGCCTCTATGGCTACACCTTC.

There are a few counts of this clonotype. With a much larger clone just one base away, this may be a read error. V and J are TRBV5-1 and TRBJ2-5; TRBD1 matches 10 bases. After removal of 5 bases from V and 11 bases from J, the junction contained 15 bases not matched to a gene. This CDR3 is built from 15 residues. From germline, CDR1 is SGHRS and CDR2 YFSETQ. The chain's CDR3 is CASSPLGTGVNEQYF. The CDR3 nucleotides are TGCGCCAGCAGTCCGTTGGGGACAGGGGTCAATGAGCAGTACTTC.

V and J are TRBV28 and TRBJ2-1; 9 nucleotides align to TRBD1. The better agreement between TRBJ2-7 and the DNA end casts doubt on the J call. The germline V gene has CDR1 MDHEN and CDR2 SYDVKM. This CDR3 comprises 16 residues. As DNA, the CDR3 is TGTGCCAGCAGTTCTACCGGGACAGGGCCTTCCTACGAGCAGTACTTC. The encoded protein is CASSSTGTGPSYEQYF.

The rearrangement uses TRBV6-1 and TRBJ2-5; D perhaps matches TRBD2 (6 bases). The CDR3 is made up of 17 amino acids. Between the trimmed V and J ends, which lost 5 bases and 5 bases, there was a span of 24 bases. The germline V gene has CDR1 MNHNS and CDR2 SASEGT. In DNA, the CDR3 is TGTGCCAGCAGTCGGGCTCCGACTAGGTTGGTCGTGGAGACCCAGTACTTC. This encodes CASSRAPTRLVVETQYF.

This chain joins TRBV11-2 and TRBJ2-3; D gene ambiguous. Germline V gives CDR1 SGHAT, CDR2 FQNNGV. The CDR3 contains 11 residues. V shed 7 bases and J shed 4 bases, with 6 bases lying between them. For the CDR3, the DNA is TGTGCCAGCAACTTGGCAGATACGCAGTATTTT. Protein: CASNLADTQYF. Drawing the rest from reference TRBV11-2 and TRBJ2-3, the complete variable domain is EAGVAQSPRYKIIEKRQSVAFWCNPISGHATLYWYQQILGQGPKLLIQFQNNGVVDDSQLPKDRFSAERLKGVDSTLKIQPAKLEDSAVYLCASNLADTQYFGPGTRLTVL.